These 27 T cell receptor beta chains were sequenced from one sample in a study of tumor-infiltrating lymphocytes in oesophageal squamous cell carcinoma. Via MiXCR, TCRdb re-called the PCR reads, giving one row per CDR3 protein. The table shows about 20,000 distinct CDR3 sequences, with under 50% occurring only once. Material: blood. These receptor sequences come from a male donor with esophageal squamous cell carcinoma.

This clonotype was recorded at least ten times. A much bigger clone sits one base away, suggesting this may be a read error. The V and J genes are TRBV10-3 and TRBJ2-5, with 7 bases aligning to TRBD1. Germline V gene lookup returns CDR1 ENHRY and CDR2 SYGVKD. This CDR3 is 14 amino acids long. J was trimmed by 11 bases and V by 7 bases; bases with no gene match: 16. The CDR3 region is CAITRTGPYNEQYF. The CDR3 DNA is TGTGCCATCACGAGGACAGGTCCTTACAATGAGCAGTACTTC.

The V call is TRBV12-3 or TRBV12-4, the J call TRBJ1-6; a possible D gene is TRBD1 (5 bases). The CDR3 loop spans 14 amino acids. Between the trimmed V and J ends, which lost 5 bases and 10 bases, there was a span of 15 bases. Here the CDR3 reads CASSPRSWGSPLHF. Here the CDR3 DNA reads TGTGCCAGCAGTCCTCGATCCTGGGGGTCACCCCTCCACTTT.

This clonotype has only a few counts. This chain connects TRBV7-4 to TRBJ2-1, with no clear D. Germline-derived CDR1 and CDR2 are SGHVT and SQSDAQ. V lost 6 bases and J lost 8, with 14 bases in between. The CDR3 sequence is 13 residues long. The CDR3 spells CASRTESWDEQFF. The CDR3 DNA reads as TGTGCCAGCAGAACCGAAAGCTGGGATGAGCAGTTCTTC.

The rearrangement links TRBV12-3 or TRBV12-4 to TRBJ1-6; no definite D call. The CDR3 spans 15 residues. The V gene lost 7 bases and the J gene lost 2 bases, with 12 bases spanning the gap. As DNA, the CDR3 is TGTGCCAGCAAATACGGGAGCGCCTATAATTCACCCCTCCACTTT. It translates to CASKYGSAYNSPLHF.

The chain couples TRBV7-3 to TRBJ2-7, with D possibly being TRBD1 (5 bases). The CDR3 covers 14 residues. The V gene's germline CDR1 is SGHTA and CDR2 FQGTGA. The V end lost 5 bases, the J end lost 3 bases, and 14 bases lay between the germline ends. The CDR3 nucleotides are TGTGCCAGCAGCGAGTCCCAGGGCCTCTACGAGCAGTACTTC. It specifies CASSESQGLYEQYF.

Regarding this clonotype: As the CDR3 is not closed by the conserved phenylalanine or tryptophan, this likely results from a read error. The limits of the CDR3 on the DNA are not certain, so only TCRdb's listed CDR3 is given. The CDR3 reads CASSYSEGRSLFEQFFGP. The chain employs TRBV6-6 and TRBJ1-6. Termini included, the CDR3 measures 18 amino acids. Germline V gene data show CDR1 as MNHNY and CDR2 as SVGAGI (reference sequence).

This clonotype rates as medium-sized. CDR3 nucleotides: TGTGCCAGCAGCTTAAGAGCTAGCAAGGGTTGGGATGAGCAGTACTTC. Amino acid sequence: CASSLRASKGWDEQYF. J is TRBJ2-7 and V is TRBV7-3; maybe TRBD2 (5 bases). The CDR3 covers 16 residues. With 1 base removed from V and 7 bases from J, the gap between germline ends came to 20 bases. From germline, CDR1 is SGHTA and CDR2 FQGTGA.

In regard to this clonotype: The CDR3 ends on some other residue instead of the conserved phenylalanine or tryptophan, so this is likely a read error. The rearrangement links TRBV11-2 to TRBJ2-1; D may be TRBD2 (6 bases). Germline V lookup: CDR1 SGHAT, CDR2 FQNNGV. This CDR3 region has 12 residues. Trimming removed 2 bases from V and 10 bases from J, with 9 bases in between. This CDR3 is CASSLTSTEQFI. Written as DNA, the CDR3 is TGTGCCAGCAGCTTAACTAGCACAGAGCAGTTCATC.

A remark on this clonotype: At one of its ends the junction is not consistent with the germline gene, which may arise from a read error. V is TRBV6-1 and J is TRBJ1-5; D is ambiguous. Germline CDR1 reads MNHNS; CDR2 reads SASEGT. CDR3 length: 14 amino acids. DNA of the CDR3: TGTGCCAGCAGAGAAGGACTTAGCAATCAGCCCCAGCATTTT. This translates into CASREGLSNQPQHF.

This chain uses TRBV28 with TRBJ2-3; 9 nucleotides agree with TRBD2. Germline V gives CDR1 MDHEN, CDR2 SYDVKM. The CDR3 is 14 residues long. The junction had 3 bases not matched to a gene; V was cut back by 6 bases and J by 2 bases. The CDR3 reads CASRLAGHTDTQYF. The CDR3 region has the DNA TGTGCCAGCAGGCTAGCGGGACACACAGATACGCAGTATTTT.

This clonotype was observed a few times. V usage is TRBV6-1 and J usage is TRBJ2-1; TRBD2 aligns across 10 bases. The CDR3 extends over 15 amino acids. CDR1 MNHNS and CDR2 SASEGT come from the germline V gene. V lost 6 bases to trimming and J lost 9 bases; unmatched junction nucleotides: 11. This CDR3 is CASRRSSGSFSEQFF. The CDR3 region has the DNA TGTGCCAGCAGACGGTCTAGCGGGAGTTTCAGTGAGCAGTTCTTC.

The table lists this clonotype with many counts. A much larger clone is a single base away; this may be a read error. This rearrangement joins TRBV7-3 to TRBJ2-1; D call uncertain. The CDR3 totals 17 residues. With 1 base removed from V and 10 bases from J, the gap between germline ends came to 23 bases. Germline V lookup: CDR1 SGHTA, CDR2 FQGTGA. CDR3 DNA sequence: TGTGCCAGCAGCTTAAAGGCCAGGAATGTGAGCTCCTACGAGCAGTTCTTC. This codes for CASSLKARNVSSYEQFF.

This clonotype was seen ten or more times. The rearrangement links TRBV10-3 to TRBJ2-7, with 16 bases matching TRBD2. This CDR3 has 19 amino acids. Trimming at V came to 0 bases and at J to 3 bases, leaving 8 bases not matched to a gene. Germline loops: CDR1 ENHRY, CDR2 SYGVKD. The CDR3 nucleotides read TGTGCCATCAGTGAGTCGTTACGGGGACTAGCGGGAGGGCTCTACGAGCAGTACTTC. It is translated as CAISESLRGLAGGLYEQYF.

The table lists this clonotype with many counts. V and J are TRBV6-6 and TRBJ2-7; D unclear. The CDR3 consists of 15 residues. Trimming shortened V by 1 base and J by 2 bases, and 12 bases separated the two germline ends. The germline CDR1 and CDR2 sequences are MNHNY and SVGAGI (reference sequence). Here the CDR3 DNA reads TGTGCCAGCAGTTACTTCGCCTCAGGAGCCTACGAGCAGTACTTC. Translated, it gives CASSYFASGAYEQYF.

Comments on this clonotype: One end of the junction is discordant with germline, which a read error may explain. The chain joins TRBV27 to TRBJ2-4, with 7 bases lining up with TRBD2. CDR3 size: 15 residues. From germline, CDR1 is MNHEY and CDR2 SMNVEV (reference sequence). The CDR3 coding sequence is TGTGCCAGAAGTTTGTGGGAGGGCCACACAGATACGCAGTACTTC. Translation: CARSLWEGHTDTQYF.

The CDR3 protein is CASSYSSGGPLGDTQYF. The CDR3, as DNA: TGTGCCAGCAGTTACTCAAGCGGGGGTCCCTTAGGGGATACGCAGTATTTT. The chain joins TRBV6-6 to TRBJ2-3; 8 bases are shared with TRBD2. CDR1 is MNHNY and CDR2 is SVGAGI in the germline V gene (reference sequence). Trimming removed 0 bases from V and 6 bases from J; junction bases left unmatched: 11. There are 17 residues in the CDR3.

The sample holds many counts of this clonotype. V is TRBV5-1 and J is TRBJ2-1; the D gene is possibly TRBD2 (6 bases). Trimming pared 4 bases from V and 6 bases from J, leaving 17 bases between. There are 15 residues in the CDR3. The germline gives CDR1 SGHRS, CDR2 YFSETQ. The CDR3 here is CASSGQAGSRNEQFF. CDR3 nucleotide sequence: TGCGCCAGCAGCGGCCAGGCGGGGTCCCGCAATGAGCAGTTCTTC.

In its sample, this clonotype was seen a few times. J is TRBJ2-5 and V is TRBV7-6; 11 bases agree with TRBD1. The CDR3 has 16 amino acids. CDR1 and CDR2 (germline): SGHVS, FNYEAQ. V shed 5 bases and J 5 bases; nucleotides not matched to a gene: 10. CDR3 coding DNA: TGTGCCAGCAGCCCCGGGACAGGGGGACTGAGGGAGACCCAGTACTTC. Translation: CASSPGTGGLRETQYF.

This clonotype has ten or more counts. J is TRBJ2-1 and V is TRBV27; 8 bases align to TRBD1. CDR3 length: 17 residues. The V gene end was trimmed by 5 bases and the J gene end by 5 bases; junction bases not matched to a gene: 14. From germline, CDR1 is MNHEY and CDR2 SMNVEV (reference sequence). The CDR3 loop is CASSLGDRPGINNEQFF. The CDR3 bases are TGTGCCAGCAGTCTGGGGGACAGGCCGGGAATCAACAATGAGCAGTTCTTC.

CDR3: CASKTRILDSNQPQHF. The CDR3 DNA reads TGTGCCAGCAAGACCAGGATTTTGGATAGCAATCAGCCCCAGCATTTT. The rearrangement uses TRBV6-6 and TRBJ1-5; no clear D. CDR3 length: 16 residues. Germline-derived CDR1 and CDR2 are MNHNY and SVGAGI (reference sequence). With 7 bases removed from V and 0 bases from J, the gap between germline ends came to 16 bases.

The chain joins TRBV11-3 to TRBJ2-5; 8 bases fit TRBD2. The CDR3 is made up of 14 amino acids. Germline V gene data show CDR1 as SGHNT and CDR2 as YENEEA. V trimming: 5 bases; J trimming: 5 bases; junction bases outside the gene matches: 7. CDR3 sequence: CASSPGPGGETQYF. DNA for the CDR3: TGTGCCAGCAGCCCCGGGCCGGGGGGGGAGACCCAGTACTTC.

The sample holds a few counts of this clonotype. The CDR3 bases are TGTGCCAGCAGTCCCCATACTGCAGGGGTCTTAGCTAACTATGGCTACACCTTC. It encodes CASSPHTAGVLANYGYTF. V is TRBV28 and J is TRBJ1-2; D perhaps matches TRBD1 (6 bases). CDR1 is MDHEN and CDR2 is SYDVKM in the germline V gene. CDR3 size: 18 residues. V lost 5 bases to trimming and J lost 0 bases, with 22 bases between them.

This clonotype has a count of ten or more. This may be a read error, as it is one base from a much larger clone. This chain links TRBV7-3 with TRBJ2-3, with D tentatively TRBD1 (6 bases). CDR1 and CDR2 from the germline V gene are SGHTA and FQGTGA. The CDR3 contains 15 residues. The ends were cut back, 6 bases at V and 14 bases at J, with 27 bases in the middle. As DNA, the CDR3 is TGTGCCAGCAGTGAACAGGGTCCGAACACCGGGGAGCTGTATTTT. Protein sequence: CASSEQGPNTGELYF.

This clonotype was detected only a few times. CDR3 DNA sequence: TGTGCCAGCAGCTTAATGTCCTCTGGGGCCAACGTCCTGACTTTC. Amino acids: CASSLMSSGANVLTF. The chain links TRBV7-3 to TRBJ2-6; no clear D gene. The V end was cut by 1 base, the J end by 0 bases, with 4 bases between. The CDR3 has 15 amino acids. CDR1 is SGHTA, CDR2 FQGTGA, per germline. Drawing the rest from reference TRBV7-3 and TRBJ2-6, the complete variable domain is GAGVSQTPSNKVTEKGKYVELRCDPISGHTALYWYRQSLGQGPEFLIYFQGTGAADDSGLPNDRFFAVRPEGSVSTLKIQRTERGDSAVYLCASSLMSSGANVLTFGAGSRLTVL.

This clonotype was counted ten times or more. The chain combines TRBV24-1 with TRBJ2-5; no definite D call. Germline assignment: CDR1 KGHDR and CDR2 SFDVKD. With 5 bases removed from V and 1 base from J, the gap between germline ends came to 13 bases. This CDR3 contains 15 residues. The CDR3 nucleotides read TGTGCCACCAGTGTCGGGTCGGCAGCCCAAGAGACCCAGTACTTC. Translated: CATSVGSAAQETQYF.

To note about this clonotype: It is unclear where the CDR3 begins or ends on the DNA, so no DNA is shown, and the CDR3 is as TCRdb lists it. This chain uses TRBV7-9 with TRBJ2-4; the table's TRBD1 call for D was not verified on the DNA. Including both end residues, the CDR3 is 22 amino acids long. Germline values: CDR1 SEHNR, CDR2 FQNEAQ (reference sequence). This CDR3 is CASSAATSSTSGQGQGSYGYTF.

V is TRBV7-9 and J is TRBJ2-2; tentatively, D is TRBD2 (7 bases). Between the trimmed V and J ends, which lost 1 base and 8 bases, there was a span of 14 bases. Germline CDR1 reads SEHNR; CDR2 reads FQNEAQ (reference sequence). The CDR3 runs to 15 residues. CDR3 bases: TGTGCCAGCAGCTTAGACCGGGGGGCGCAAGGGGAGCTGTTTTTT. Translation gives CASSLDRGAQGELFF.